This T cell receptor (beta chain) originates from a study of blood T cell repertoires in COVID-19. This clone was observed a single time. Participant reports of clinical history set cohort assignment. Sequenced by immunoSEQ multiplex PCR; TCRdb stores in-frame clones only, minus some. The table has roughly 320,000 clones, approximately 84% seen once. CDR1 and CDR2 from the germline V gene are SGHAT and FQNNGV. CDR3 length equals 17 residues. V was cut by 3 bases and J by 0 bases, with 12 bases left in between. The rearrangement links TRBV11-2 to TRBJ2-6; tentatively, D is TRBD1 (6 bases). Material for sequencing was PBMCs or T cells enriched from blood (not recorded which). This TCR was recovered from a man younger than 45 who had recovered from COVID-19. CDR3 in DNA: TGTGCCAGCAGCTTTAGTCAGGGGAGCTCTGGGGCCAACGTCCTGACTTTC. Amino acids: CASSFSQGSSGANVLTF. The full variable domain, rest sourced from reference TRBV11-2 and TRBJ2-6, is EAGVAQSPRYKIIEKRQSVAFWCNPISGHATLYWYQQILGQGPKLLIQFQNNGVVDDSQLPKDRFSAERLKGVDSTLKIQPAKLEDSAVYLCASSFSQGSSGANVLTFGAGSRLTVL.